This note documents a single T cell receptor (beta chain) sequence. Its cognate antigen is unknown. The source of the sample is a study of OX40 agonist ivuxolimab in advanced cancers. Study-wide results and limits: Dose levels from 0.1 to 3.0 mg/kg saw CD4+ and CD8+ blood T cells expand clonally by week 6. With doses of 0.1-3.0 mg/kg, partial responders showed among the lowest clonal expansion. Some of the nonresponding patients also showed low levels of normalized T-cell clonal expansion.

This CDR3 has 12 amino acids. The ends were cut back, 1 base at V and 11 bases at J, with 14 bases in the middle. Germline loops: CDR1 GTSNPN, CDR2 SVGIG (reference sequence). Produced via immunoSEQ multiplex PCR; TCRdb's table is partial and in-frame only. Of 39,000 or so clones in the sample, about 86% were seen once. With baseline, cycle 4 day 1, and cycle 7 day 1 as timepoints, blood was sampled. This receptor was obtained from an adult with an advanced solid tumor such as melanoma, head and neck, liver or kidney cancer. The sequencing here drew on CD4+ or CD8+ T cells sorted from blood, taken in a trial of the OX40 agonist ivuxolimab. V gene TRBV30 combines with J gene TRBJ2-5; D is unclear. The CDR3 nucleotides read TGTGCCTGGAGTGAAAAGGTGGATAAGCAGTACTTC. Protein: CAWSEKVDKQYF.